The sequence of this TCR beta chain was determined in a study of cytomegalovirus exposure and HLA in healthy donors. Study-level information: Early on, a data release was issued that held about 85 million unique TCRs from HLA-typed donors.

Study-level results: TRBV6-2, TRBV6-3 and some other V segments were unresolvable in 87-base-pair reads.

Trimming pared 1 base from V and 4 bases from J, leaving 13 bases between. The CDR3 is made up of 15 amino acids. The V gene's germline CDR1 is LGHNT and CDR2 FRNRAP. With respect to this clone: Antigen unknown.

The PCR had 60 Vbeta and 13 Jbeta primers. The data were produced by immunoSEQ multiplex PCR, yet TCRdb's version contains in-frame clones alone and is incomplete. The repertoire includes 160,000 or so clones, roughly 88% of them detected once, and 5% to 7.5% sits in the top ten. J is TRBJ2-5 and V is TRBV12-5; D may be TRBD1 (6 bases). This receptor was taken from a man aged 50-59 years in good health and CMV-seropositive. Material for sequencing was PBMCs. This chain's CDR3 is CASGLGTQGSETQYF. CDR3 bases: TGTGCTAGTGGTTTGGGGACCCAGGGGTCAGAGACCCAGTACTTC.